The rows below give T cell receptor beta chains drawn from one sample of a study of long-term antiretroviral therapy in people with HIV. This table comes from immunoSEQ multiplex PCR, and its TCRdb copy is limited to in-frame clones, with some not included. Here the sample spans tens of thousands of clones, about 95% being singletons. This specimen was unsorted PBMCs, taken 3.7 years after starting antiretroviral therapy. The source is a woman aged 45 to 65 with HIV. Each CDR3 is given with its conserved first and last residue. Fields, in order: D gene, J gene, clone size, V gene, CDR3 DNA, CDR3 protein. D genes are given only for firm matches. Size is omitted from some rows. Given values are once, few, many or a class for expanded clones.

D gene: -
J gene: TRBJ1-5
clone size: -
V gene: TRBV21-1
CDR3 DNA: TGTGCCAGAGGACAGAAACGGGACAGGTTTTATAGCAATCAGCCCCAGCATTTT
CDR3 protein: CARGQKRDRFYSNQPQHF

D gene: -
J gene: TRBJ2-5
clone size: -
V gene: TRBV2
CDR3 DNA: TGTGCCAGCAGTGACGCAGGACTCCAAGAGACCCAGTACTTC
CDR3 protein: CASSDAGLQETQYF

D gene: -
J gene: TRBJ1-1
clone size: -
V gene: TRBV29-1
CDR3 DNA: TGCAGCGGGGGGGGCGGATTGAACACTGAAGCTTTCTTT
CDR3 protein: CSGGGGLNTEAFF

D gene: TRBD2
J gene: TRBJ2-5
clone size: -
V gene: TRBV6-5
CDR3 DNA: TGTGCCAGCACCGGACTAGCGGGGGTGCAAGAGACCCAGTACTTC
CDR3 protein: CASTGLAGVQETQYF

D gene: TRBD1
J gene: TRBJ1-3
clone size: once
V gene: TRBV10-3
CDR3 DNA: TGTGCCATCAGTGAAAGACAGGGGAGAAACACCATATATTTT
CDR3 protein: CAISERQGRNTIYF

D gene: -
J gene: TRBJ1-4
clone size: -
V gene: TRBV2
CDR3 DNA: TGTGCCAGCAGTGAAGGGAGGGGCACTAATGAAAAACTGTTTTTT
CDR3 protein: CASSEGRGTNEKLFF

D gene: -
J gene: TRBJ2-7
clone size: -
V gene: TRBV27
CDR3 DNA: TGTGCCAGCAGTTTGGCAGGGAGAGAGCAGTACTTC
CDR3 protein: CASSLAGREQYF

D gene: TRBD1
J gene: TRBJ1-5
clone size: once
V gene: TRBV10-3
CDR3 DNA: TGTGCCATCAGTGGGGGGGCAGGGGGGCCTAATCAGCCCCAGCATTTT
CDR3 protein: CAISGGAGGPNQPQHF

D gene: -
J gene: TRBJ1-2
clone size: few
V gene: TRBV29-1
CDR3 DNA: TGCAGCGTTGTTCCAGGATCGAACTATGGCTACACCTTC
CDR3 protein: CSVVPGSNYGYTF

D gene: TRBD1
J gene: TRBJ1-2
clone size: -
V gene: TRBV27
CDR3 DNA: TGTGCCAGCAGTTTTTCAGGGGGCTATGGCTACACCTTC
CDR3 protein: CASSFSGGYGYTF

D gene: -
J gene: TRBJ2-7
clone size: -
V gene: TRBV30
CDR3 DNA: TGTGCCTCGGGAAGGACAGAGGCCGTATTGGAGCAGTACTTC
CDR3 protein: CASGRTEAVLEQYF

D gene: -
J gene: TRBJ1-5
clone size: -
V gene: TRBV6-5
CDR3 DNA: TGTGCCAGCAGTTCTGGACAGACGGTTCAGCCCCAGCATTTT
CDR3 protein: CASSSGQTVQPQHF

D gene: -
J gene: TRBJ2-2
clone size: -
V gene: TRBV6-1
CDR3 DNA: TGTGCCAGCAGCGTAGAATACACCGGGGAGCTGTTTTTT
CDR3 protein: CASSVEYTGELFF

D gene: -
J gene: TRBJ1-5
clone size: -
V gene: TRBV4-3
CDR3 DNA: TGCGCCAGCAGCCAAAGCCGGGGTCAGCCCCAGCATTTT
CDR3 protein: CASSQSRGQPQHF

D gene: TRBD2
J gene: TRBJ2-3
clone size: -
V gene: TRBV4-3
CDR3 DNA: TGCGCCAGCAGCCAAGGCCGACTAGCGGGGGGGCTCACAGATACGCAGTATTTT
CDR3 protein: CASSQGRLAGGLTDTQYF

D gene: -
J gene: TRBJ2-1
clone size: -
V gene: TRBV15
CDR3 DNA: TGTGCCTCCAAAGCGGGTCGGGCCCTCAATGAGCAGTTCTTC
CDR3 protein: CASKAGRALNEQFF

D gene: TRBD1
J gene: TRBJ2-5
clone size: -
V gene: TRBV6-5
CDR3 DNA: TGTGCCAGCAGTTACTCCGGGACAGGGCGAGAGACCCAGTACTTC
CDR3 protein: CASSYSGTGRETQYF

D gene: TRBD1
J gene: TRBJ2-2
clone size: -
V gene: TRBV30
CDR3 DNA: TGTGCCTGTGACAGGGGGCTTCTCGCGAACACCGGGGAGCTGTTTTTT
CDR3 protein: CACDRGLLANTGELFF

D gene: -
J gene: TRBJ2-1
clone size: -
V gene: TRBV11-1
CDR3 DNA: TGTGCCAGCAGTTATGGGGGGGCTGGGTACAATGAGCAGTTCTTC
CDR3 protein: CASSYGGAGYNEQFF

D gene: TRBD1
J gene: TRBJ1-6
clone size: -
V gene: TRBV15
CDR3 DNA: TGTGCCACCAGCAGAGATTTACCGGACAGGGGCTCACCCCTCCACTTT
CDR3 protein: CATSRDLPDRGSPLHF

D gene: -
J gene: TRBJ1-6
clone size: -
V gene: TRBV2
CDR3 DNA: TGTGCCAGCAGTCCTGGCACGGGCGGTAATTCACCCCTCCACTTT
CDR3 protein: CASSPGTGGNSPLHF

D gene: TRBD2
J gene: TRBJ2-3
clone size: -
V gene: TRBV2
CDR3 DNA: TGTGCCAGCAGGTCCCTAGCGGGGGGGCCGTATACGCAGTATTTT
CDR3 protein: CASRSLAGGPYTQYF

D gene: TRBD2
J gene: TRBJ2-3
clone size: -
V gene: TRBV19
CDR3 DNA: TGTGCCAGTAGTATAGGACTAGCGGGGACCAGCACAGATACGCAGTATTTT
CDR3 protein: CASSIGLAGTSTDTQYF

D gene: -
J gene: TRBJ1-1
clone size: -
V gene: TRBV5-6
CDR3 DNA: TGTGCCAGCAGCCCTCTCTCGACGGCTAACACTGAAGCTTTCTTT
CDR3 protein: CASSPLSTANTEAFF

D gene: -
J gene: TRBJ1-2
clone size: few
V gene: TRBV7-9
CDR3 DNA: TGTGCCAGCAGCTTAGGGACCGCTATTAACTATGGCTACACCTTC
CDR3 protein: CASSLGTAINYGYTF

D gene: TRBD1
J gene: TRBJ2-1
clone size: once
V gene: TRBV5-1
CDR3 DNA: TGCGCCAGCAGCCCACAAGACAGGGTCGATGAGCAGTTCTTC
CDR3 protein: CASSPQDRVDEQFF

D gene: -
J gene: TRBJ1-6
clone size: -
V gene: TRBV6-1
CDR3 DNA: TGTGCCAGCAGTGAACGGGGTCGTAATTCACCCCTCCACTTT
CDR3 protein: CASSERGRNSPLHF

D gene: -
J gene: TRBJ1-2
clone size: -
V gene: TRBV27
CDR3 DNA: TGTGCCAGCAGTCCAATAGGCGGGTTATTGGACTATGGCTACACCTTC
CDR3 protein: CASSPIGGLLDYGYTF

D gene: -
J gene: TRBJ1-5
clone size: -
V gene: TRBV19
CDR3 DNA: TGTGCCAGTACGGGTGGAGGGCGCTGGCAGCCCCAGCATTTT
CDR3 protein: CASTGGGRWQPQHF

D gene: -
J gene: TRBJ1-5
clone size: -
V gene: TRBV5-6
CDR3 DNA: TGTGCCAGCGGTCGGGGGGGGCCGCAGGTCGGCAATCAGCCCCAGCATTTT
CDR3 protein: CASGRGGPQVGNQPQHF

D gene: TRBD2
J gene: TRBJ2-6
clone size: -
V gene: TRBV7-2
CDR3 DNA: TGTGCCAGCAGCTTCGCGGGGGCTGGGGCCAACGTCCTGACTTTC
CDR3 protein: CASSFAGAGANVLTF

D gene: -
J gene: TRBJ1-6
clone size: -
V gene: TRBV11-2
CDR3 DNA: TGTGCCAGCAGCTTAGACAGGGGTAATTCACCCCTCCACTTT
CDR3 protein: CASSLDRGNSPLHF

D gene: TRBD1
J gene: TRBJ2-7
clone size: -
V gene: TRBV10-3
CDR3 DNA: TGTGCCATCAGTGAGTATGGACAGGGGGCCTACGAGCAGTACTTC
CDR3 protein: CAISEYGQGAYEQYF